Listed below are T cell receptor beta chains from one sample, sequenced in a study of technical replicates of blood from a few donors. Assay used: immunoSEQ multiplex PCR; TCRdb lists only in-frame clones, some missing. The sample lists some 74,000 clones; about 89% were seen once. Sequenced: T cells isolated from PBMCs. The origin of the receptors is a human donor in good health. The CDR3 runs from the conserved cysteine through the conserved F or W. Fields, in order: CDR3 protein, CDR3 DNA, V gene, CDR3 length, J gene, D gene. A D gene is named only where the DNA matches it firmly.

CDR3: CASRGTDRYEQYF
DNA: TGTGCCAGCAGGGGCACGGATCGGTACGAGCAGTACTTC
V: TRBV14
length: 13
J: TRBJ2-7
D: -

CDR3: CASSLVGWTATNTGELFF
DNA: TGTGCCAGCAGTTTAGTTGGATGGACTGCTACTAACACCGGGGAGCTGTTTTTT
V: TRBV27
length: 18
J: TRBJ2-2
D: -

CDR3: CSVKDISYEQYF
DNA: TGCAGCGTTAAGGACATAAGCTACGAGCAGTACTTC
V: TRBV29-1
length: 12
J: TRBJ2-7
D: -

CDR3: CASSQKGTGLEQYF
DNA: TGTGCCAGCAGCCAGAAGGGGACAGGGCTCGAGCAGTACTTC
V: TRBV11-1
length: 14
J: TRBJ2-7
D: TRBD1

CDR3: CASSQFPGQGAIKDEQYF
DNA: TGCGCCAGCAGTCAATTCCCCGGGCAGGGGGCGATTAAGGACGAGCAGTACTTC
V: TRBV23-1
length: 18
J: TRBJ2-7
D: TRBD1

CDR3: CASTPHGRNAGELFF
DNA: TGTGCCAGCACCCCCCACGGCAGGAACGCCGGGGAGCTGTTTTTT
V: TRBV28
length: 15
J: TRBJ2-2
D: -

CDR3: CASSQGATEAFF
DNA: TGTGCCAGTTCCCAGGGGGCGACTGAAGCTTTCTTT
V: TRBV27
length: 12
J: TRBJ1-1
D: TRBD1

CDR3: CASSVGGRSYNEQFF
DNA: TGTGCCAGCAGCGTGGGCGGGAGGTCCTACAATGAGCAGTTCTTC
V: TRBV9
length: 15
J: TRBJ2-1
D: TRBD2

CDR3: CASSGDSTPDEQFF
DNA: TGTGCCAGCAGCGGGGACTCAACCCCCGATGAGCAGTTCTTC
V: TRBV14
length: 14
J: TRBJ2-1
D: -

CDR3: CASFRGQGHYGYTF
DNA: TGTGCCAGCTTTAGGGGACAGGGCCACTATGGCTACACCTTC
V: TRBV28
length: 14
J: TRBJ1-2
D: TRBD1

CDR3: CASSRSGSRGETQYF
DNA: TGTGCCAGCAGCCGTAGCGGGAGTCGGGGAGAGACCCAGTACTTC
V: TRBV7-9
length: 15
J: TRBJ2-5
D: TRBD2

CDR3: CASSLNGGDTQYF
DNA: TGTGCCAGCAGCTTAAACGGGGGGGATACGCAGTATTTT
V: TRBV7-6
length: 13
J: TRBJ2-3
D: TRBD2

CDR3: CASSLINSGGTDTQYF
DNA: TGTGCCAGCAGCTTAATTAATAGCGGGGGCACAGATACGCAGTATTTT
V: TRBV7-3
length: 16
J: TRBJ2-3
D: TRBD2

CDR3: CASRGTFDEKLFF
DNA: TGTGCCAGCAGAGGGACATTTGATGAAAAACTGTTTTTT
V: TRBV4-2
length: 13
J: TRBJ1-4
D: -

CDR3: CASRSAGVAYEQYF
DNA: TGTGCCAGCAGGTCAGCGGGTGTAGCGTACGAGCAGTACTTC
V: TRBV28
length: 14
J: TRBJ2-7
D: -

CDR3: CASSSYRGLDTEAFF
DNA: TGCGCCAGCAGCTCCTACAGGGGGCTTGACACTGAAGCTTTCTTT
V: TRBV5-1
length: 15
J: TRBJ1-1
D: TRBD1

CDR3: CASSYRGDSYEQYF
DNA: TGTGCCAGCAGTTACAGGGGGGATTCCTACGAGCAGTACTTC
V: TRBV27
length: 14
J: TRBJ2-7
D: TRBD1

CDR3: CASSDPGQGKSYEQYF
DNA: TGTGCCAGCAGCGATCCCGGACAGGGGAAATCTTACGAGCAGTACTTC
V: TRBV5-4
length: 16
J: TRBJ2-7
D: TRBD1

CDR3: CASSLRLWAGNTGELFF
DNA: TGTGCCAGCAGCTTACGATTATGGGCAGGCAACACCGGGGAGCTGTTTTTT
V: TRBV5-6
length: 17
J: TRBJ2-2
D: -